A selection of T cell receptor beta chains follows, all from one sample in a study of T cell repertoires in cytomegalovirus infection. For these TCRs, the target antigens are not known. TCRdb passed the reads through MiXCR, listing each CDR3 protein once. Seen here are around 900,000 distinct CDR3 sequences, around 32% observed once, and the top ten hold around an eighth. The sample was cultured CD8+ T cells from PBMCs, taken from culture after CMV antigen stimulation. Receptor source: a human donor in good health (CMV status not recorded). Some clones in this sample may be carry-over from other donors' samples. Both conserved end residues are part of each CDR3. The D gene is left open where the match is weak.

CDR3aa | d_gene | j_gene | v_gene
CASSLGQNSEQYF | - | TRBJ2-7 | TRBV11-3
CASFRADYGYTF | - | TRBJ1-2 | TRBV27
CASDQKGGDPYEQYF | - | TRBJ2-7 | TRBV12-5
CASYSGNYGYTF | - | TRBJ1-2 | TRBV7-9
CASSYVVGSKETQYF | - | TRBJ2-5 | TRBV6-6
CASSLGLSNEQFF | - | TRBJ2-1 | TRBV6-1
CSAITGGSEKLFF | TRBD1 | TRBJ1-4 | TRBV20-1
CASSEADWRGAKNIQYF | - | TRBJ2-4 | TRBV6-1
CASISSTETLYGYTF | - | TRBJ1-2 | TRBV12-3/TRBV12-4
CASSPGSGTGAYEQYF | TRBD1 | TRBJ2-7 | TRBV7-8
CASTLTSDLSYEQYF | - | TRBJ2-7 | TRBV6-5
CASSEVLLSDTQYF | - | TRBJ2-3 | TRBV6-1
CSALGGTEAFF | - | TRBJ1-1 | TRBV29-1
CASSPLGLAGVQETQYF | TRBD2 | TRBJ2-5 | TRBV7-2
CASSVTSVGGLSNEQFF | TRBD1 | TRBJ2-1 | TRBV9
CAERQERDTQYF | - | TRBJ2-3 | TRBV2
CASSFLRGHGEDTQYF | - | TRBJ2-3 | TRBV27
CASSPRQGRATDGTQYF | TRBD1 | TRBJ2-3 | TRBV12-3/TRBV12-4
CASRAGQGYGYTF | TRBD1 | TRBJ1-2 | TRBV27
CASSLDSGQGEAFF | TRBD1 | TRBJ1-1 | TRBV7-3
CASSYSPQRNQPQHF | - | TRBJ1-5 | TRBV6-2/TRBV6-3
CASSQDTSGVQETQYF | TRBD2 | TRBJ2-5 | TRBV4-1
CASSHRTGPNQPQHF | TRBD1 | TRBJ1-5 | TRBV4-1
CSARDPRDVWVNSPLHF | - | TRBJ1-6 | TRBV20-1
CASSLPQGLTNTGELFF | TRBD1 | TRBJ2-2 | TRBV7-6
CASRPSGTDAFFYNEQFF | TRBD1 | TRBJ2-1 | TRBV7-6
CASSTTGRGGNEQFF | - | TRBJ2-1 | TRBV6-2/TRBV6-3
CVSSYGGAAFF | - | TRBJ1-1 | TRBV12-3/TRBV12-4
CASSFATNYEQYF | - | TRBJ2-7 | TRBV27
CASSLVAGEDTGELFF | - | TRBJ2-2 | TRBV7-6
CASRPGTVWEQFF | TRBD1 | TRBJ2-1 | TRBV5-5
CASSYLSLGSGLTEAFF | - | TRBJ1-1 | TRBV6-6
CASSRPFGTSGGSINNEQFF | TRBD2 | TRBJ2-1 | TRBV7-2
CSVGLEEGGGYTF | - | TRBJ1-2 | TRBV29-1
CASSQDQSTSRYNEQFF | TRBD2 | TRBJ2-1 | TRBV4-3
CASSVEGTGAYHEQYF | TRBD1 | TRBJ2-7 | TRBV9
CASSSPGQGWNSPLHF | TRBD1 | TRBJ1-6 | TRBV19
CASRQGFVTDTQYF | - | TRBJ2-3 | TRBV6-1
CSARQGGGRRGFSNQPQHF | - | TRBJ1-5 | TRBV20-1
CASSRLKEGLNTQYF | - | TRBJ2-3 | TRBV7-6
CVSSLWQGNTIYF | - | TRBJ1-3 | TRBV5-8
CASGPTPIYGYTF | - | TRBJ1-2 | TRBV12-5
CASSYSITGRETQYF | - | TRBJ2-5 | TRBV6-8
CATEGMAVREQFF | - | TRBJ2-1 | TRBV6-5
CASSPDRGLNIQYF | TRBD1 | TRBJ2-4 | TRBV7-9
CANSSAGGPGEQFF | TRBD2 | TRBJ2-1 | TRBV12-3/TRBV12-4
CASSLWWDGSSGNTIYF | - | TRBJ1-3 | TRBV7-3
CASSLGRLTDVTQYF | - | TRBJ2-3 | TRBV7-2